What follows are 10 T cell receptor beta chains derived from one specimen sequenced in a study of cytomegalovirus exposure and HLA in healthy donors listed by TCRdb under 2017. The library relied on the immunoSEQ multiplex PCR assay. TCRdb holds this immuneACCESS table with in-frame rearrangements only. Some clones are missing; in checked studies, unresolved V genes explain under half, and the rest has no known cause. This sample comprises 60,000 or so clones, roughly nine tenths of them detected only once. Jointly, the top ten make up 0.85% to 1.2% of the sample. The specimen sequenced was PBMCs. The receptors derive from a man aged 18 to 30 in good health and CMV-seronegative.

The CDR3 protein is CASSPASGTPYNEQFF. Here the CDR3 DNA reads TGTGCCAGCAGTCCCGCTAGCGGGACCCCCTACAATGAGCAGTTCTTC. The chain links TRBV28 to TRBJ2-1, with TRBD2 identical over 9 bases. This CDR3 is 16 amino acids long. Germline V CDR1 and CDR2: MDHEN, SYDVKM. With V trimmed by 5 bases and J by 2 bases, 7 bases remained unmatched.

This rearrangement joins TRBV25-1 to TRBJ2-3, with D maybe TRBD2 (6 bases). The CDR3 contains 16 residues. Germline V gene sequence: CDR1 MGHDK, CDR2 SYGVNS. The V gene lost 1 base and the J gene lost 1 base, with 12 bases spanning the gap. The CDR3 DNA reads as TGTGCCAGCAGTGAATTTAGGTCTAGCGGCACAGATACGCAGTATTTT. Protein product: CASSEFRSSGTDTQYF.

As for this clone: Other DNA sequences from this sample encode an identical CDR3 as well. V usage is TRBV27 and J usage is TRBJ2-3, with D uncertain. This CDR3 is built from 12 residues. The germline V gene encodes CDR1 MNHEY and CDR2 SMNVEV (reference sequence). The V end lost 5 bases, the J end lost 2 bases, and 5 bases lay between the germline ends. Here the CDR3 DNA reads TGTGCCAGCAGTCCTTCCACAGATACGCAGTATTTT. It translates to CASSPSTDTQYF.

The chain joins TRBV10-3 to TRBJ2-2; 10 bases are a match to TRBD2. The J segment lost 5 bases and the V segment lost 5 bases, leaving 5 bases of the junction unmatched. This CDR3 region has 15 residues. Germline-derived CDR1 and CDR2 are ENHRY and SYGVKD. DNA for the CDR3: TGTGCCATCAGTCTAGCGGGAGTCTCTACCGGGGAGCTGTTTTTT. Translation: CAISLAGVSTGELFF.

The rearrangement links TRBV5-1 to TRBJ2-5; 9 bases are shared with TRBD2. The CDR3 consists of 19 residues. Germline trimming cut 0 bases from V and 3 bases from J; bases unmatched to any gene: 15. CDR1 is SGHRS and CDR2 is YFSETQ in the germline V gene. CDR3 sequence (DNA): TGCGCCAGCAGCTTGGACCCGGTTCGAGCGGGAGGTCGGGAAGAGACCCAGTACTTC. It translates to CASSLDPVRAGGREETQYF.

This clone was recorded only once. This chain uses TRBV7-9 with TRBJ2-7; no firm D call. Trimming pared 1 base from V and 3 bases from J, leaving 13 bases between. The CDR3 covers 15 residues. Germline lookup yields CDR1 SEHNR and CDR2 FQNEAQ (reference sequence). CDR3 DNA sequence: TGTGCCAGCAGCTTAGTTCCTTCATCCTACTACGAGCAGTACTTC. Protein sequence: CASSLVPSSYYEQYF.

CDR3 sequence reads: CASSPRDRGIREQYF. The CDR3 DNA reads TGCGCCAGCAGCCCCCGGGACAGGGGTATTAGGGAGCAGTACTTC. The rearrangement uses TRBV5-1 and TRBJ2-7, with 10 bases aligning to TRBD1. The length of the CDR3 is 15 residues. After removal of 4 bases from V and 7 bases from J, the junction contained 11 bases not matched to a gene. CDR1 is SGHRS, CDR2 YFSETQ, per germline.

The chain is built from TRBV19 and TRBJ1-4; D call uncertain. The CDR3 consists of 14 residues. V was shortened by 8 bases and J by 0 bases, with 10 bases between the two germline ends. CDR1 and CDR2 from the germline V gene are LNHDA and SQIVND (reference sequence). The CDR3 loop reads CASSYGATNEKLFF. In DNA form, the CDR3 reads TGTGCCAGTTCTTACGGTGCAACTAATGAAAAACTGTTTTTT.

A few counts support this clone. This chain connects TRBV19 to TRBJ2-3; D is unresolved. CDR3 size: 16 residues. V shed 1 base and J shed 4 bases, with 15 bases lying between them. In germline, CDR1 is LNHDA, CDR2 SQIVND (reference sequence). The CDR3 DNA follows: TGTGCCAGTAGTATAGCCGGTGGAGTTTATGCAGATACGCAGTATTTT. Translation gives CASSIAGGVYADTQYF.

The rearrangement links TRBV28 to TRBJ2-4; D gene ambiguous. Looked up from germline, CDR1 is MDHEN and CDR2 is SYDVKM. This CDR3 is built from 14 residues. V gave up 3 bases and J gave up 1 base, with 7 bases separating them. The CDR3, as DNA: TGTGCCAGCAGTTTTGTGGCCGCCAAAAACATTCAGTACTTC. Translation: CASSFVAAKNIQYF.